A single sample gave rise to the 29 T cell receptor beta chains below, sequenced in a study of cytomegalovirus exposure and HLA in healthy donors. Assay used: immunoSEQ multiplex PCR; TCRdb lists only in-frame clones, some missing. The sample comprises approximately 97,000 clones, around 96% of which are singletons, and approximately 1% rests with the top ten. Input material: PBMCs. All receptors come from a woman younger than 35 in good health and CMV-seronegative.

The CDR3, as DNA: TGCGCCAGCAGCTTGGAGGATAACAGGGCCTACGAGCAGTACTTC. As protein: CASSLEDNRAYEQYF. The V and J genes are TRBV5-1 and TRBJ2-7, with D possibly TRBD1 on 6 matching bases. Trimming cost V 0 bases and J 2 bases, with 12 bases left between them. Germline values: CDR1 SGHRS, CDR2 YFSETQ. The CDR3 contains 15 residues.

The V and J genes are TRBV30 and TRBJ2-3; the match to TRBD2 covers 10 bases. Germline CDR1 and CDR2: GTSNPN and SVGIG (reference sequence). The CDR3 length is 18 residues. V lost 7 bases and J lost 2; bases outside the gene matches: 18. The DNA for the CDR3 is TGTGCCTCCTTCTTTAGTAGCGGGAGGAAGGGGGTCACAGATACGCAGTATTTT. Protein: CASFFSSGRKGVTDTQYF.

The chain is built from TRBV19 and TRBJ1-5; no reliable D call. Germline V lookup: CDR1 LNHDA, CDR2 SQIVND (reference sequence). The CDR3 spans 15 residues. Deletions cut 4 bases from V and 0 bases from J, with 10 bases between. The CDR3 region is CASSRQVDSNQPQHF. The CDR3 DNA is TGTGCCAGTAGTAGGCAGGTGGATAGCAATCAGCCCCAGCATTTT.

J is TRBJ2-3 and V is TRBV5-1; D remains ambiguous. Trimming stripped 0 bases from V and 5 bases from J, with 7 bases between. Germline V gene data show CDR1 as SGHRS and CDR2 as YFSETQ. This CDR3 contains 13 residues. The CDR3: CASSLDSVDTQYF. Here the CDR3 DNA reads TGCGCCAGCAGCTTGGACAGTGTAGATACGCAGTATTTT.

The CDR3 loop is CASSPRGGIGGELFF. In DNA form, the CDR3 reads TGTGCCAGCAGTCCGCGCGGGGGGATTGGCGGGGAGCTGTTTTTT. The J gene is TRBJ2-2, the V gene TRBV2, with TRBD2 matching 8 bases. CDR3 length equals 15 residues. CDR1 and CDR2 (germline): SNHLY, FYNNEI. V lost 5 bases and J lost 7; bases outside the gene matches: 9.

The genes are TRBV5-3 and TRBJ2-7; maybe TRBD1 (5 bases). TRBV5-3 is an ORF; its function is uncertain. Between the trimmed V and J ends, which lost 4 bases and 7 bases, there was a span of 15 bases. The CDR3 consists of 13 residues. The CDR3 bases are TGTGCCAGAAGCGAATGCCAGGGTAAGGAGCAGTACTTC. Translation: CARSECQGKEQYF.

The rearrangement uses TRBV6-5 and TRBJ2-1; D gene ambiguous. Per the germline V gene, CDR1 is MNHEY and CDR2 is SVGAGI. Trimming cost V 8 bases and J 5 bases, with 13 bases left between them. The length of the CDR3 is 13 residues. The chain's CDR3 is CASGRRLNNEQFF. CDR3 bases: TGTGCCAGCGGGCGAAGGTTAAACAATGAGCAGTTCTTC.

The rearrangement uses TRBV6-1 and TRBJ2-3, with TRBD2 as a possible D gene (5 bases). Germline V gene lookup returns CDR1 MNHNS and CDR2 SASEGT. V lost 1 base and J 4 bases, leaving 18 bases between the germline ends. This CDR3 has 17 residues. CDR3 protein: CASSEVGSGAISDTQYF. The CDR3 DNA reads TGTGCCAGCAGTGAAGTGGGCAGCGGAGCAATTTCAGATACGCAGTATTTT.

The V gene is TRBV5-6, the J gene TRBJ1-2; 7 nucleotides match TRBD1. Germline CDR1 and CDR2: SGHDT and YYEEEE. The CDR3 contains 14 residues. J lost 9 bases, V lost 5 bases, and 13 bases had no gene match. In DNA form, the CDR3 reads TGTGCCAGCAGTTTAAAACAGGGGCACATGCGCTACACCTTC. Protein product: CASSLKQGHMRYTF.

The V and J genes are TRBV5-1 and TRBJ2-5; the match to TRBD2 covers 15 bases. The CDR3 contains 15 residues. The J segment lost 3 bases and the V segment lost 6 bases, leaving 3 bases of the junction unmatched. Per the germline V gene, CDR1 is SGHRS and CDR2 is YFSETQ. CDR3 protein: CASTRTSGGEETQYF. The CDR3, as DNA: TGCGCCAGCACCCGGACTAGCGGGGGGGAAGAGACCCAGTACTTC.

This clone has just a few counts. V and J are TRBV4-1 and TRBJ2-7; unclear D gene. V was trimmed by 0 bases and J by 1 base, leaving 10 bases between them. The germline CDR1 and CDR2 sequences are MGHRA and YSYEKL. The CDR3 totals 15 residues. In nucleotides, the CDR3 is TGCGCCAGCAGCCAAGAACTCAGGCAGTCCTACGAGCAGTACTTC. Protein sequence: CASSQELRQSYEQYF.

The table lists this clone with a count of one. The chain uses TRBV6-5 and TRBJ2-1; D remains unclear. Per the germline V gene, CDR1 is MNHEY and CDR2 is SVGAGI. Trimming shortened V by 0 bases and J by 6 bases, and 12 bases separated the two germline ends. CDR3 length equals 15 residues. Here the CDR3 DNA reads TGTGCCAGCAGTTACTCGAGTCGTTTTGCCAATGAGCAGTTCTTC. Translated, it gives CASSYSSRFANEQFF.

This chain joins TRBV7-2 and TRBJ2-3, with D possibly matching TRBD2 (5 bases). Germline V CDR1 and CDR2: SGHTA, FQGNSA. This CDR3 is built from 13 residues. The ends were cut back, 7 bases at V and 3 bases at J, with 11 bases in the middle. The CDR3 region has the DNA TGTGCCAGCACCCCACCGGGGACAGATACGCAGTATTTT. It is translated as CASTPPGTDTQYF.

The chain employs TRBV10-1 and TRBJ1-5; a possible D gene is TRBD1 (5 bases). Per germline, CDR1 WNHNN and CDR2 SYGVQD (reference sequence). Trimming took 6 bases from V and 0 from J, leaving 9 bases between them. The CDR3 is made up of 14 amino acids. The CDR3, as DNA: TGCGCCAGCAGCGTGACAGCTAGCAATCAGCCCCAGCATTTT. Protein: CASSVTASNQPQHF.

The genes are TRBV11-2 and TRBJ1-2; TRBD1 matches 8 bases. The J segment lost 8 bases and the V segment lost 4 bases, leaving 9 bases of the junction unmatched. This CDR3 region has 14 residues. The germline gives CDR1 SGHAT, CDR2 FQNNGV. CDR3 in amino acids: CASSSGTGSMGYTF. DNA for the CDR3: TGTGCCAGCAGCTCTGGGACAGGTAGCATGGGCTACACCTTC.

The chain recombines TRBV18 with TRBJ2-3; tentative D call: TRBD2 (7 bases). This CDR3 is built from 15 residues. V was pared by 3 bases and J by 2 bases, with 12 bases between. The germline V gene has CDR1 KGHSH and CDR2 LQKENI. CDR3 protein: CASSPGGPATDTQYF. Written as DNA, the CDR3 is TGTGCCAGCTCACCGGGGGGGCCTGCCACAGATACGCAGTATTTT.

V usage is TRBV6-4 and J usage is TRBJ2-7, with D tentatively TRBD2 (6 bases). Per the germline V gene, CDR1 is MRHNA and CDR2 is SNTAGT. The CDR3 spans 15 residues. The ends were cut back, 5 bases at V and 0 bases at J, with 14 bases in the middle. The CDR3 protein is CASSPRGDGSYEQYF. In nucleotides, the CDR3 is TGTGCCAGCAGTCCCCGCGGGGACGGCTCCTACGAGCAGTACTTC.

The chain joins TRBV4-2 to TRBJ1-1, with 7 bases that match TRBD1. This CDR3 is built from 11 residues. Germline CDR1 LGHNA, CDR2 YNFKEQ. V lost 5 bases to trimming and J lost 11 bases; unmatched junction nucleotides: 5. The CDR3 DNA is TGTGCCAGCAGCGGTCAGGGGGTGGCTTTCTTT. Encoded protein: CASSGQGVAFF.

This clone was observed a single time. For the CDR3, the DNA is TGTGCCAGCAGCCAAGGGGCGACATCAGGGGGCTACACCTTC. It yields the protein CASSQGATSGGYTF. The chain links TRBV14 to TRBJ1-2; tentative D call: TRBD1 (5 bases). Germline CDR1 and CDR2: SGHDN and FVKESK. The CDR3 has 14 amino acids. V lost 1 base and J 8 bases, leaving 14 bases between the germline ends.

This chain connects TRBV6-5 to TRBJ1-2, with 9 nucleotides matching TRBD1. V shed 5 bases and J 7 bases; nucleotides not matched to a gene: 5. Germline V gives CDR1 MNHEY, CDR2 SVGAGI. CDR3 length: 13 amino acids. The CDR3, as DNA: TGTGCCAGCAGTAGGGGACAGGGCCTTGGCTACACCTTC. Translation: CASSRGQGLGYTF.

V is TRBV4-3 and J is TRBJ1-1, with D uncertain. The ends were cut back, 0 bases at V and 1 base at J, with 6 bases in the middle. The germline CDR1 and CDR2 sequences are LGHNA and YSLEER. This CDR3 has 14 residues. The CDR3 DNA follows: TGCGCCAGCAGCCAAGATCGCGCGAACACTGAAGCTTTCTTT. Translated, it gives CASSQDRANTEAFF.

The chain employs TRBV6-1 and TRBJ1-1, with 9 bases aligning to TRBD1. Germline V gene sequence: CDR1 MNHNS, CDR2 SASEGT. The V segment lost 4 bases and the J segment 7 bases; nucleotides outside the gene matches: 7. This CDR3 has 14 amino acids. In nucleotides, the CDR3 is TGTGCCAGCAGTGGTACAGGGGGCTGGGATGAAGCTTTCTTT. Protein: CASSGTGGWDEAFF.

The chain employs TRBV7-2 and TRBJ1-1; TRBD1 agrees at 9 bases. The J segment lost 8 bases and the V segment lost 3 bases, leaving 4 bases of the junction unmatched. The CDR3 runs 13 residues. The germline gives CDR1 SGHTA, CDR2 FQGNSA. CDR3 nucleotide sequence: TGTGCCAGCAGCTTGACAGGGGGTAGGGAAGCTTTCTTT. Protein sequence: CASSLTGGREAFF. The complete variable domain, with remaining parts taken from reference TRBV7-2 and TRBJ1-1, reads GAGVSQSPSNKVTEKGKDVELRCDPISGHTALYWYRQSLGQGLEFLIYFQGNSAPDKSGLPSDRFSAERTGGSVSTLTIQRTQQEDSAVYLCASSLTGGREAFFGQGTRLTVV.

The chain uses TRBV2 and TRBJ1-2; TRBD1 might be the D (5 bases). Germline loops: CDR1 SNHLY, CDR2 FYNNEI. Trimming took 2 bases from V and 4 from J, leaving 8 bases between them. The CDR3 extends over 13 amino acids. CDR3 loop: CASSESGGYGYTF. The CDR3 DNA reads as TGTGCCAGCAGTGAATCGGGGGGCTATGGCTACACCTTC.

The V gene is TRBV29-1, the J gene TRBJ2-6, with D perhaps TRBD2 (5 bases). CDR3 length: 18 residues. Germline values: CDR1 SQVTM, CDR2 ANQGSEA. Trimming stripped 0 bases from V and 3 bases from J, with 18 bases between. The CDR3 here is CSVEEWTPGTGGANVLTF. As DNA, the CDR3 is TGCAGCGTTGAAGAGTGGACTCCGGGCACGGGTGGGGCCAACGTCCTGACTTTC.

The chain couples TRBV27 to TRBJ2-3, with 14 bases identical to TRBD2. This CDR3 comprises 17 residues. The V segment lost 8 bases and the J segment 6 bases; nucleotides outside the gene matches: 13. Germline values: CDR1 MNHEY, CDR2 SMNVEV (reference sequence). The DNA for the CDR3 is TGTGCCAGCTGGGGACTAGCGGGAGCCCTAAAGACCGATACGCAGTATTTT. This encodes CASWGLAGALKTDTQYF.

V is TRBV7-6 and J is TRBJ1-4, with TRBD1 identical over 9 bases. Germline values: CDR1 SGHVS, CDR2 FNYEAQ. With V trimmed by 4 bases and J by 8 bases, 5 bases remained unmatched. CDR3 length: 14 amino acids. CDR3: CASSSGTGTEKLFF. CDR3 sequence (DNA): TGTGCCAGCAGCTCCGGGACAGGGACCGAAAAACTGTTTTTT.

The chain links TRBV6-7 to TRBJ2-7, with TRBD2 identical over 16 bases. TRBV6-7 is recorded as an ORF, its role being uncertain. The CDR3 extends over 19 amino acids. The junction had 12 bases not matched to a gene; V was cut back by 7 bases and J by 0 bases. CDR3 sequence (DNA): TGTGCCAGCATTAAGGCGGGACTAGCGGGGGGGCCGAGCTCCTACGAGCAGTACTTC. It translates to CASIKAGLAGGPSSYEQYF.

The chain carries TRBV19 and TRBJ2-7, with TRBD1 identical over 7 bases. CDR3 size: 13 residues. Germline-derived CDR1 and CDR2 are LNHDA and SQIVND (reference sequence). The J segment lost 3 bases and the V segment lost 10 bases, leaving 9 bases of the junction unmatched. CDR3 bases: TGTGCCACCTCACCGGGACAGAACTACGAGCAGTACTTC. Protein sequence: CATSPGQNYEQYF. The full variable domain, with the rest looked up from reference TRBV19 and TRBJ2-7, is DGGITQSPKYLFRKEGQNVTLSCEQNLNHDAMYWYRQDPGQGLRLIYYSQIVNDFQKGDIAEGYSVSREKKESFPLTVTSAQKNPTAFYLCATSPGQNYEQYFGPGTRLTVT.